A single sample gave rise to the 20 T cell receptor beta chains below, sequenced in a study of control samples from healthy donors and cancer patients (dated by TCRdb to about 2020). The library was built by means of the immunoSEQ multiplex PCR assay. TCRdb took over this immuneACCESS table, retaining in-frame rearrangements with V and J assigned. Such tables are incomplete; in checked studies, under half of the missing clones stem from an unresolved V gene, and the remainder is unexplained. The sample table shows 130,000 to 150,000 clones, and 93% are seen once. Together, the top ten hold less than 6% of the sample. The sample was blood. The receptors were sampled from a man between 18 and 29 years old in good health.

The V and J genes are TRBV28 and TRBJ2-1, with 7 bases matching TRBD2. Germline loops: CDR1 MDHEN, CDR2 SYDVKM. The CDR3 consists of 16 residues. J was trimmed by 9 bases and V by 8 bases; bases with no gene match: 19. CDR3 loop: CASSIGAGPLRGEQFF. The CDR3 nucleotides are TGTGCCAGCTCCATCGGAGCGGGACCCTTAAGGGGTGAGCAGTTCTTC.

This clone was observed a handful of times. This sequence joins TRBV6-2 or TRBV6-3 and TRBJ2-1; TRBD2 matches at 12 bases. The ends lost 4 bases at V and 2 bases at J; junction bases unmatched: 6. CDR1 is MNHEY and CDR2 is SVGEGT in the germline V gene. This CDR3 comprises 17 residues. For the CDR3, the DNA is TGTGCCAGCAGTTTGACTAGCGGGAGAAATACCTACAATGAGCAGTTCTTC. This encodes CASSLTSGRNTYNEQFF.

V and J are TRBV21-1 and TRBJ2-2; TRBD2 is taken as the D call from the table, unchecked against the DNA. TRBV21-1 is tagged as a pseudogene. The CDR3 contains 16 residues. The CDR3 loop reads CASSKNRIGSSGELFF. CDR3 sequence (DNA): TGTGCCAGCAGCAAGAATCGAATCGGGTCTTCCGGGGAGCTGTTTTTT.

In the case of this clone: One end of the junction varies from germline; a read error may be responsible. The chain recombines TRBV28 with TRBJ2-7; 15 bases agree with TRBD2. CDR3 length equals 13 residues. Germline lookup yields CDR1 MDHEN and CDR2 SYDVKM. The CDR3 loop is CASSPRTSGGVDF. CDR3 in DNA: TGTGCCAGCAGTCCGAGGACTAGCGGGGGGGTCGACTTC.

This clone was recorded only once. The chain combines TRBV13 with TRBJ2-1, with D possibly matching TRBD1 (5 bases). CDR3 length equals 12 residues. Germline loops: CDR1 PRHDT, CDR2 FYEKMQ (reference sequence). Trimming stripped 11 bases from V and 6 bases from J, with 14 bases between. For the CDR3, the DNA is TGTGCCGCCAGCAGGGTCGGCAATGAGCAGTTCTTC. This encodes CAASRVGNEQFF.

CDR3 residues: CASSGDSPYGYTF. The CDR3 DNA is TGTGCCAGCAGTGGGGACAGTCCGTATGGCTACACCTTC. The V call is TRBV28, the J call TRBJ1-2; 7 nucleotides match TRBD1. Germline V lookup: CDR1 MDHEN, CDR2 SYDVKM. J lost 5 bases, V lost 5 bases, and 5 bases had no gene match. This CDR3 contains 13 residues.

The gene calls are TRBV13 and TRBJ1-3, with TRBD1 matching 8 bases. CDR1 and CDR2 from the germline V gene are PRHDT and FYEKMQ (reference sequence). The CDR3 spans 16 residues. Trimming took 6 bases from V and 4 from J; bases not matched to a gene: 11. The CDR3 spells CASRTYDRGGGNTIYF. DNA of the CDR3: TGTGCCAGCAGAACCTACGACAGGGGCGGAGGAAACACCATATATTTT.

The V gene is TRBV7-9, the J gene TRBJ2-3; 12 bases agree with TRBD2. V was clipped by 4 bases and J by 4 bases; unmatched bases: 6. CDR1 and CDR2 (germline): SEHNR, FQNEAQ (reference sequence). This CDR3 comprises 16 residues. The CDR3 region is CASSSGLAGAADTQYF. DNA for the CDR3: TGTGCCAGCAGCTCGGGACTAGCGGGTGCCGCAGATACGCAGTATTTT.

The chain carries TRBV5-1 and TRBJ2-4, with D possibly TRBD2 on 5 matching bases. This CDR3 spans 15 amino acids. V shed 0 bases and J shed 2 bases, with 9 bases lying between them. CDR1 is SGHRS, CDR2 YFSETQ, per germline. The chain's CDR3 is CASSLELATKNIQYF. The CDR3 coding sequence is TGCGCCAGCAGCTTGGAGCTAGCAACCAAAAACATTCAGTACTTC.

The chain joins TRBV2 to TRBJ1-6, with a possible D match to TRBD1 (5 bases). Germline V gene sequence: CDR1 SNHLY, CDR2 FYNNEI. The CDR3 has 14 residues. For the CDR3, the DNA is TGTGCGACCCCGGTGGAAGGGACCAATTCACCCCTCCACTTT. It specifies CATPVEGTNSPLHF.

The rearrangement links TRBV5-1 to TRBJ2-7; perhaps TRBD1 as D (6 bases). This CDR3 spans 14 amino acids. The germline gives CDR1 SGHRS, CDR2 YFSETQ. V was pared by 7 bases and J by 3 bases, with 17 bases between. Written as DNA, the CDR3 is TGCGCCAGCGGCAAGACCGGGACAAGCTACGAGCAGTACTTC. The encoded protein is CASGKTGTSYEQYF.

This chain joins TRBV28 and TRBJ1-5; perhaps TRBD1 as D (6 bases). There are 15 residues in the CDR3. Germline V gene data show CDR1 as MDHEN and CDR2 as SYDVKM. Trimming pared 4 bases from V and 3 bases from J, leaving 13 bases between. The chain's CDR3 is CASSWRGTPNQPQHF. The CDR3 nucleotides read TGTGCCAGCAGTTGGAGGGGGACTCCCAATCAGCCCCAGCATTTT.

The chain uses TRBV5-1 and TRBJ2-7, with D possibly being TRBD1 (6 bases). The CDR3 extends over 14 amino acids. Germline CDR1 reads SGHRS; CDR2 reads YFSETQ. Trimming removed 3 bases at V and 7 bases at J, with 17 bases between. The CDR3 DNA sequence: TGCGCCAGCAGCTCCCGCCTGGACAGAGTTGAGCAGTACTTC. As protein: CASSSRLDRVEQYF.

The genes are TRBV28 and TRBJ1-1; D is undetermined. The germline V gene has CDR1 MDHEN and CDR2 SYDVKM. The V gene lost 6 bases and the J gene lost 3 bases, with 5 bases spanning the gap. The CDR3 loop spans 11 amino acids. Here the CDR3 reads CASRGDTEAFF. The DNA of the CDR3 is TGTGCCAGCAGGGGTGACACTGAAGCTTTCTTT.

The J gene is TRBJ1-2, the V gene TRBV27; weak D call: TRBD1 (6 bases). The CDR3 totals 15 residues. Germline V gene data show CDR1 as MNHEY and CDR2 as SMNVEV (reference sequence). Trimming left V 5 bases short and J 4 bases short, with 17 bases between. The CDR3 region is CASSPWGPGAYGYTF. The CDR3, as DNA: TGTGCCAGCAGTCCGTGGGGGCCAGGGGCCTATGGCTACACCTTC.

The chain links TRBV2 to TRBJ2-7, with D perhaps TRBD2 (5 bases). V was trimmed by 6 bases and J by 2 bases, leaving 14 bases between them. This CDR3 comprises 14 residues. Germline CDR1 SNHLY, CDR2 FYNNEI. This CDR3 is CASSLGSGPYEQYF. Written as DNA, the CDR3 is TGTGCCAGCAGCCTGGGGAGCGGACCCTACGAGCAGTACTTC.

V and J are TRBV21-1 and TRBJ1-2. TRBV21-1 is reported as a pseudogene. The CDR3 consists of 14 residues. The CDR3 region is CASSPLRLGYGYTF. DNA of the CDR3: TGTGCCAGCAGCCCCCTGCGATTGGGATATGGCTACACCTTC.

In this sample, this clone turned up once. V usage is TRBV6-2 or TRBV6-3 and J usage is TRBJ2-7; TRBD1 agrees at 7 bases. The CDR3 sequence is 16 residues long. V shed 0 bases and J 3 bases; nucleotides not matched to a gene: 8. Germline V gene lookup returns CDR1 MNHEY and CDR2 SVGEGT. Written as DNA, the CDR3 is TGTGCCAGCAGTTACTCGAAGATGGACAGGAGCTACGAGCAGTACTTC. Amino acid sequence: CASSYSKMDRSYEQYF.

This clone was found once. The rearrangement joins TRBV27 to TRBJ1-5, with a possible D match to TRBD1 (5 bases). With 5 bases removed from V and 3 bases from J, the gap between germline ends came to 14 bases. Looked up from germline, CDR1 is MNHEY and CDR2 is SMNVEV (reference sequence). The CDR3 contains 15 residues. The CDR3 here is CASSPLPGTNQPQHF. Written as DNA, the CDR3 is TGTGCCAGCAGTCCACTCCCCGGGACCAATCAGCCCCAGCATTTT.

V gene TRBV5-4 combines with J gene TRBJ2-5; 8 bases are a match to TRBD2. Germline lookup yields CDR1 SGHNT and CDR2 YYREEE (reference sequence). Trimming at V came to 0 bases and at J to 4 bases, leaving 8 bases not matched to a gene. This CDR3 is 16 amino acids long. The CDR3 reads CASSLGLAPRGETQYF. CDR3 DNA sequence: TGTGCCAGCAGCTTGGGACTAGCGCCCCGGGGAGAGACCCAGTACTTC.